This T cell receptor beta chain was identified in a study of identical twins. General study results and limits: Alpha sequences that were out-of-frame and twin-shared showed an excess of low generation probability. With abundant cord blood beta clonotypes, insertions were fewer; memory repertoires showed no such pattern.

Unique molecular identifiers were present on the cDNA, which also gained a universal primer site by template switching. TCRdb itself ran the 5' RACE reads through MiXCR, one entry per CDR3 protein. The table shows about 480,000 distinct CDR3 sequences, with around 14% occurring only once. V shed 3 bases, J shed 9 bases, and the junction held 12 bases outside the gene matches. The germline CDR1 and CDR2 sequences are SGHRS and YFSETQ. There are 17 residues in the CDR3. Turning to this clonotype: Antigen specificity is unknown.

These data were likewise used in another study, on yellow fever vaccine responses in identical twins. As that study records: In identical twins, vaccine T cell responses appeared partly shared and partly individual.

This chain uses TRBV5-1 with TRBJ2-1; 13 nucleotides align to TRBD2. The clonotype was recovered from a woman aged 18-30 years in good health. Sequencing was carried out using CD4+ T cells sorted from blood. The CDR3 is CASSSLKLAGGHGEQFF. The DNA for the CDR3 is TGCGCCAGCAGCTCATTGAAACTAGCGGGGGGGCACGGTGAGCAGTTCTTC.